The 30 T cell receptor beta chains below were found in one sample sequenced in a study of early T cells in non-severe SARS-CoV-2 infection. TCRdb analysed the 5' RACE reads with MiXCR anew, one entry per CDR3 protein. This repertoire shows approximately 120,000 distinct CDR3 sequences, approximately 15% found once; its top ten account for around a fifth. The material sequenced was whole blood. These TCRs come from an adult who was a healthcare worker with PCR-confirmed SARS-CoV-2 infection or an uninfected control (not recorded which).

This clonotype was observed a few times. J is TRBJ2-1 and V is TRBV20-1; no firm D call. This CDR3 region has 14 residues. Trimming removed 0 bases at V and 3 bases at J, with 9 bases between. Germline CDR1 and CDR2: DFQATT and SNEGSKA (reference sequence). This CDR3 reads CSARDLVYYNEQFF. The CDR3 nucleotides read TGCAGTGCTAGAGATCTAGTTTACTACAATGAGCAGTTCTTC.

The table lists this clonotype with a few counts. V is TRBV2 and J is TRBJ2-7; D possibly uses TRBD1 or TRBD2 (5 bases each). Trimming removed 7 bases at V and 5 bases at J, with 24 bases between. There are 16 residues in the CDR3. The germline CDR1 and CDR2 sequences are SNHLY and FYNNEI. CDR3 in DNA: TGTGCCAGCATCCTGAAAATCGGGACGGATATGAACGAGCAGTACTTC. As protein: CASILKIGTDMNEQYF.

This clonotype was seen many times. The chain recombines TRBV7-6 with TRBJ2-5, with D possibly being TRBD1 or TRBD2 (7 bases each). The germline V and J ends were trimmed by 5 bases and 5 bases, with 15 bases remaining between them. Looked up from germline, CDR1 is SGHVS and CDR2 is FNYEAQ. The CDR3 is 14 amino acids. The CDR3: CASSPQGGRETQYF. The CDR3 coding sequence is TGTGCCAGCAGCCCCCAGGGGGGGAGGGAGACCCAGTACTTC.

The chain joins TRBV10-2 to TRBJ1-3, with 8 bases lining up with TRBD1. Germline CDR1 reads WSHSY; CDR2 reads SAAADI. The CDR3 totals 15 residues. After removal of 9 bases from V and 3 bases from J, the junction contained 10 bases not matched to a gene. The CDR3 here is CASSTQGAGGNTIYF. CDR3 nucleotide sequence: TGCGCCAGTTCAACTCAGGGGGCTGGTGGAAACACCATATATTTT.

A few counts support this clonotype. The chain is built from TRBV7-9 and TRBJ1-1, with TRBD1 identical over 9 bases. The CDR3 covers 14 residues. The germline gives CDR1 SEHNR, CDR2 FQNEAQ (reference sequence). Trimming at V came to 3 bases and at J to 7 bases, leaving 6 bases not matched to a gene. The CDR3 DNA reads as TGTGCCAGCAGCTTTACAGGGGGCGCGGGTGAAGCTTTCTTT. The encoded protein is CASSFTGGAGEAFF.

In this sample, this clonotype turned up a few times. V usage is TRBV7-9 and J usage is TRBJ2-5; tentatively, D is TRBD2 (5 bases). CDR3 size: 14 residues. The germline V gene encodes CDR1 SEHNR and CDR2 FQNEAQ (reference sequence). V gave up 5 bases and J gave up 4 bases, with 14 bases separating them. The CDR3 DNA reads as TGTGCCAGCAGCCCTCTAGGACTGGCAGAGACCCAGTACTTC. Its translation: CASSPLGLAETQYF. Full variable domain (rest looked up from reference TRBV7-9 and TRBJ2-5): DTGVSQNPRHKITKRGQNVTFRCDPISEHNRLYWYRQTLGQGPEFLTYFQNEAQLEKSRLLSDRFSAERPKGSFSTLEIQRTEQGDSAMYLCASSPLGLAETQYFGPGTRLLVL.

The chain couples TRBV18 to TRBJ1-5, with unresolved D. The length of the CDR3 is 15 residues. Per germline, CDR1 KGHSH and CDR2 LQKENI. V was cut by 2 bases and J by 6 bases, with 14 bases left in between. CDR3 nucleotides: TGTGCCAGCTCACCAGTTGGGGTGGTGGGTCAGCCCCAGCATTTT. Encoded protein: CASSPVGVVGQPQHF. Together with reference TRBV18 and TRBJ1-5, the CDR3 gives the full variable domain: NAGVMQNPRHLVRRRGQEARLRCSPMKGHSHVYWYRQLPEEGLKFMVYLQKENIIDESGMPKERFSAEFPKEGPSILRIQQVVRGDSAAYFCASSPVGVVGQPQHFGDGTRLSIL.

This clonotype was found a few times. This sequence joins TRBV5-1 and TRBJ2-3, with TRBD1 identical over 9 bases. The CDR3 sequence is 15 residues long. Germline assignment: CDR1 SGHRS and CDR2 YFSETQ. J lost 2 bases, V lost 3 bases, and 4 bases had no gene match. CDR3 in DNA: TGCGCCAGCAGCTCGTGGACAGGGGCCACAGATACGCAGTATTTT. Translation gives CASSSWTGATDTQYF.

This clonotype was seen repeatedly, ten times or more. The rearrangement links TRBV30 to TRBJ1-3; D is uncertain. This CDR3 comprises 14 residues. The ends were cut back, 3 bases at V and 1 base at J, with 10 bases in the middle. Germline assignment: CDR1 GTSNPN and CDR2 SVGIG (reference sequence). The CDR3 loop is CAWSRQLSGNTIYF. The CDR3 bases are TGTGCCTGGAGCCGCCAGCTGTCTGGAAACACCATATATTTT.

This clonotype turned up a few times. The chain is built from TRBV7-9 and TRBJ2-1; TRBD2 might be the D (7 bases). CDR3 size: 16 residues. The V end was cut by 5 bases, the J end by 5 bases, with 19 bases between. The germline gives CDR1 SEHNR, CDR2 FQNEAQ (reference sequence). CDR3 nucleotide sequence: TGTGCCAGCAGCCCCCCTGGGAGGGGGGCCCACAATGAGCAGTTCTTC. The encoded protein is CASSPPGRGAHNEQFF.

This clonotype turned up a few times. This rearrangement joins TRBV18 to TRBJ2-5, with unresolved D. The CDR3 has 15 residues. V was shortened by 0 bases and J by 1 base, with 9 bases between the two germline ends. Germline V gives CDR1 KGHSH, CDR2 LQKENI. CDR3 amino acids: CASSPPLGSQETQYF. The CDR3 nucleotides read TGTGCCAGCTCACCACCGTTGGGCAGCCAAGAGACCCAGTACTTC.

This clonotype turned up a few times. V is TRBV30 and J is TRBJ2-7; D is undetermined. Trimming pared 1 base from V and 7 bases from J, leaving 11 bases between. This CDR3 spans 12 amino acids. The V gene's germline CDR1 is GTSNPN and CDR2 SVGIG (reference sequence). The CDR3 nucleotides are TGTGCCTGGAGTGGGTACCTTAAGGAGCAGTACTTC. This codes for CAWSGYLKEQYF.

This rearrangement joins TRBV6-1 to TRBJ1-1, with D tentatively TRBD1 (6 bases). The V gene's germline CDR1 is MNHNS and CDR2 SASEGT. CDR3 length: 15 residues. Trimming left V 4 bases short and J 6 bases short, with 18 bases between. CDR3 sequence reads: CASSGGRPGAAEAFF. The CDR3 nucleotides are TGTGCCAGCAGTGGGGGGCGGCCAGGGGCGGCTGAAGCTTTCTTT.

This clonotype was seen a few times. The V gene is TRBV2, the J gene TRBJ1-1, with 8 nucleotides matching TRBD1. Per the germline V gene, CDR1 is SNHLY and CDR2 is FYNNEI. Trimming cost V 6 bases and J 0 bases; bases outside gene matches: 3. There are 14 residues in the CDR3. This CDR3 reads CASRRTGMNTEAFF. The CDR3 DNA reads as TGTGCCAGCAGACGGACAGGGATGAACACTGAAGCTTTCTTT.

This clonotype was recorded a few times. This chain links TRBV6-6 with TRBJ1-1; maybe TRBD1 (5 bases). The germline gives CDR1 MNHNY, CDR2 SVGAGI (reference sequence). The V and J ends lost 8 bases and 6 bases respectively, with 22 bases between them. CDR3 size: 15 residues. In DNA, the CDR3 is TGTGCCAGCTTGTTGGGGGGTGTTGGAGTCCCTGAAGCTTTCTTT. As protein: CASLLGGVGVPEAFF.

This clonotype was seen a few times. The genes are TRBV24-1 and TRBJ2-2; TRBD1 matches 7 bases. The germline V gene has CDR1 KGHDR and CDR2 SFDVKD. V shed 3 bases and J 6 bases; nucleotides not matched to a gene: 6. CDR3 length: 15 amino acids. The CDR3 DNA is TGTGCCACCAGTGATCCCACAGGGGACCCCGGGGAGCTGTTTTTT. Translating it yields CATSDPTGDPGELFF.

This clonotype has only a few counts. Here the CDR3 reads CASSGSGGFYNEQFF. In DNA, the CDR3 is TGTGCCAGCAGCGGTAGCGGGGGGTTCTACAATGAGCAGTTCTTC. This rearrangement joins TRBV5-6 to TRBJ2-1, with 10 bases that match TRBD2. The CDR3 has 15 amino acids. Germline CDR1 SGHDT, CDR2 YYEEEE. J lost 3 bases, V lost 4 bases, and 4 bases had no gene match.

The genes are TRBV7-9 and TRBJ2-1; D not resolved. The CDR3 loop spans 17 amino acids. Germline V gene sequence: CDR1 SEHNR, CDR2 FQNEAQ (reference sequence). V gave up 2 bases and J gave up 2 bases, with 16 bases separating them. This CDR3 reads CASSLQGQLLAYNEQFF. The DNA for the CDR3 is TGTGCCAGCAGCTTACAAGGGCAGCTCCTTGCCTACAATGAGCAGTTCTTC.

The CDR3 DNA is TGCGCCAGCAGCCAAGCAGCTAACTATGGCTACACCTTC. Encoded protein: CASSQAANYGYTF. This chain links TRBV4-1 with TRBJ1-2; D remains ambiguous. Germline V gives CDR1 MGHRA, CDR2 YSYEKL. The CDR3 has 13 amino acids. The germline V and J ends were trimmed by 1 base and 0 bases, with 3 bases remaining between them.

The chain links TRBV11-2 to TRBJ2-3; tentative D call: TRBD2 (6 bases). Germline assignment: CDR1 SGHAT and CDR2 FQNNGV. The germline V and J ends were trimmed by 2 bases and 3 bases, with 12 bases remaining between them. This CDR3 region has 15 residues. Written as DNA, the CDR3 is TGTGCCAGCAGCTTACGGGGGTTCGATACAGATACGCAGTATTTT. It yields the protein CASSLRGFDTDTQYF.

This clonotype was seen at least ten times. J is TRBJ2-3 and V is TRBV11-2; the match to TRBD2 covers 7 bases. Trimming removed 5 bases from V and 6 bases from J; junction bases left unmatched: 11. Germline CDR1 is SGHAT and CDR2 is FQNNGV. This CDR3 has 15 amino acids. The CDR3 spells CASSPGDGGTDTQYF. The CDR3 coding sequence is TGTGCCAGCAGCCCAGGTGACGGGGGGACGGATACGCAGTATTTT.

The V gene is TRBV25-1, the J gene TRBJ2-1, with D possibly being TRBD1 (5 bases). Per the germline V gene, CDR1 is MGHDK and CDR2 is SYGVNS. This CDR3 is built from 14 residues. V dropped 2 bases and J dropped 5 bases, with 10 bases sitting between them. CDR3 nucleotides: TGTGCCAGCAGTGAAGGACAAAGTAACAATGAGCAGTTCTTC. It codes for CASSEGQSNNEQFF.

This clonotype was counted a few times. V gene TRBV20-1 combines with J gene TRBJ2-3; D is unclear. The CDR3 consists of 13 residues. The V gene's germline CDR1 is DFQATT and CDR2 SNEGSKA (reference sequence). The V gene lost 5 bases and the J gene lost 2 bases, with 11 bases spanning the gap. The DNA for the CDR3 is TGCAGTGCTTACCATCACGACACAGATACGCAGTATTTT. It translates to CSAYHHDTDTQYF.

The table lists this clonotype with a few counts. V and J are TRBV3-1 and TRBJ2-3, with D hard to call. There are 16 residues in the CDR3. Looked up from germline, CDR1 is LGHDT and CDR2 is YNNKEL (reference sequence). Trimming removed 0 bases from V and 3 bases from J, with 13 bases in between. CDR3 nucleotides: TGTGCCAGCAGCCAAGATTCGCCAGCCTGGACAGATACGCAGTATTTT. It is translated as CASSQDSPAWTDTQYF.

This clonotype was picked up a small number of times. V usage is TRBV18 and J usage is TRBJ2-5, with D perhaps matching TRBD1 (5 bases). Germline CDR1 KGHSH, CDR2 LQKENI. The CDR3 consists of 13 residues. V was shortened by 3 bases and J by 3 bases, with 8 bases between the two germline ends. The CDR3 region has the DNA TGTGCCAGCTCACCTTCAGGGAAAGAGACCCAGTACTTC. Its protein is CASSPSGKETQYF.

The J gene is TRBJ1-1, the V gene TRBV12-3 or TRBV12-4; D gene ambiguous. Trimming left V 1 base short and J 7 bases short, with 4 bases between. The CDR3 spans 11 residues. DNA for the CDR3: TGTGCCAGCAGTTTAGGTAGTGAAGCTTTCTTT. Its protein product is CASSLGSEAFF.

This clonotype has just a few counts. The chain carries TRBV5-1 and TRBJ1-2, with TRBD1 identical over 9 bases. Germline CDR1 and CDR2: SGHRS and YFSETQ. V gave up 10 bases and J gave up 4 bases; unmatched junction bases: 8. This CDR3 is 13 amino acids long. This CDR3 is CAGPGQGLYGYTF. CDR3 sequence (DNA): TGCGCCGGACCGGGACAGGGACTCTATGGCTACACCTTC.

This sequence joins TRBV7-2 and TRBJ1-2; D remains ambiguous. Trimming cost V 5 bases and J 4 bases, with 11 bases left between them. The CDR3 has 13 amino acids. Germline V gene sequence: CDR1 SGHTA, CDR2 FQGNSA. The CDR3 reads CASSIGSPYGYTF. As DNA, the CDR3 is TGTGCCAGCAGCATTGGCAGTCCCTATGGCTACACCTTC.

The CDR3 DNA reads as TGTGCCAGCTCACCACCAAACAGGGGGCTGGCCACTGAAGCTTTCTTT. Protein: CASSPPNRGLATEAFF. The V call is TRBV18, the J call TRBJ1-1; 9 bases are a match to TRBD1. CDR3 length: 16 amino acids. Trimming at V came to 0 bases and at J to 4 bases, leaving 6 bases not matched to a gene. Germline CDR1 KGHSH, CDR2 LQKENI.

This clonotype was detected only a few times. The chain carries TRBV12-3 or TRBV12-4 and TRBJ1-5; 7 bases agree with TRBD1. This CDR3 has 15 residues. The ends lost 3 bases at V and 5 bases at J; junction bases unmatched: 7. CDR3 sequence (DNA): TGTGCCAGCAGTTTGCACAGGGGCCGGGATCAGCCCCAGCATTTT. Amino acids: CASSLHRGRDQPQHF.